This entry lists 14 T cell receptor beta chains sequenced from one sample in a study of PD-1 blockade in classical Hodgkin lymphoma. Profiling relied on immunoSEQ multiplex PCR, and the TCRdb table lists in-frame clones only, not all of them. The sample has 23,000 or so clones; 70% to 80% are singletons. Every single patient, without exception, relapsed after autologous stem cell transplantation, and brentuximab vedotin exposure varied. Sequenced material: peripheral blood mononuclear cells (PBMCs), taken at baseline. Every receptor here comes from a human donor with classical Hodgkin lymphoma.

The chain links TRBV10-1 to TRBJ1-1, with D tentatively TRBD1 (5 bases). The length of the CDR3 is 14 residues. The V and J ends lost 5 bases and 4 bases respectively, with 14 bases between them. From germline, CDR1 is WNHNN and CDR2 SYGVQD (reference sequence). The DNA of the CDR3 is TGCGCCAGCAGTAACCCAGGGAAGGGCACTGAAGCTTTCTTT. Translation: CASSNPGKGTEAFF.

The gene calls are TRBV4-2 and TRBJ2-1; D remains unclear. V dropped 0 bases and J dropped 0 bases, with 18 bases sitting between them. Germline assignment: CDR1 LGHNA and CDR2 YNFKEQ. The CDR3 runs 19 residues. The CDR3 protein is CASSQDMRIHSSSYNEQFF. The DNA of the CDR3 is TGTGCCAGCAGCCAAGATATGCGCATCCACTCGAGCTCCTACAATGAGCAGTTCTTC.

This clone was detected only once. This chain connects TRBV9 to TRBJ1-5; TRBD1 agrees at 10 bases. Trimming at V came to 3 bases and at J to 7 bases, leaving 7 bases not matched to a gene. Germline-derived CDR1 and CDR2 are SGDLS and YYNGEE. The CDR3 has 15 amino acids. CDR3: CASSAGDRGGQPQHF. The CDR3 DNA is TGTGCCAGCAGCGCGGGGGACAGGGGAGGACAGCCCCAGCATTTT.

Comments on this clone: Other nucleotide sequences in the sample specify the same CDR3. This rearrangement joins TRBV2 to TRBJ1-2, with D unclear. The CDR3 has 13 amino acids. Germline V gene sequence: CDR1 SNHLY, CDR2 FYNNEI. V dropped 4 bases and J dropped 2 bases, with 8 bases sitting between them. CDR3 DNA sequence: TGTGCCAGCAGTGGAGGGCAAAACTATGGCTACACCTTC. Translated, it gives CASSGGQNYGYTF.

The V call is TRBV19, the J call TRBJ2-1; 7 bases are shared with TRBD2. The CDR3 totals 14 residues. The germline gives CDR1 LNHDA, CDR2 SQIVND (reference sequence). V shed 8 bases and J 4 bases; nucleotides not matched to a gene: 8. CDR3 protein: CASSGKRGYNEQFF. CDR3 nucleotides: TGTGCCAGTTCGGGGAAGCGGGGTTACAATGAGCAGTTCTTC.

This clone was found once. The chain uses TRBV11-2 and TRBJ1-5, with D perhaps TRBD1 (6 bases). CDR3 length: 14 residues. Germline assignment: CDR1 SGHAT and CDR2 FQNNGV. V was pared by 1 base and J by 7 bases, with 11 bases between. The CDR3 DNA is TGTGCCAGCAGCTTAGTAGGGGGGGACCAGCCCCAGCATTTT. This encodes CASSLVGGDQPQHF.

The DNA for the CDR3 is TGTGCCAGCAGTTACTCGTCCGACACGGGCAGGGTTTTCTTC. This gives the protein CASSYSSDTGRVFF. This chain links TRBV6-6 with TRBJ2-1; a weak D match, TRBD1 (5 bases). Trimming pared 0 bases from V and 16 bases from J, leaving 19 bases between. The CDR3 contains 14 residues. Germline CDR1 is MNHNY and CDR2 is SVGAGI (reference sequence).

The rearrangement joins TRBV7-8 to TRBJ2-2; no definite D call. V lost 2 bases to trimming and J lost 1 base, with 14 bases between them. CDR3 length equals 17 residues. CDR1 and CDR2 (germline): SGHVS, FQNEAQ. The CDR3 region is CASSLSRGTVNTGELFF. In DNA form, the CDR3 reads TGTGCCAGCAGCTTAAGTCGAGGAACAGTGAACACCGGGGAGCTGTTTTTT. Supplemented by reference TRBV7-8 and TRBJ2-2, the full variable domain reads GAGVSQSPRYKVAKRGQDVALRCDPISGHVSLFWYQQALGQGPEFLTYFQNEAQLDKSGLPSDRFFAERPEGSVSTLKIQRTQQEDSAVYLCASSLSRGTVNTGELFFGEGSRLTVL.

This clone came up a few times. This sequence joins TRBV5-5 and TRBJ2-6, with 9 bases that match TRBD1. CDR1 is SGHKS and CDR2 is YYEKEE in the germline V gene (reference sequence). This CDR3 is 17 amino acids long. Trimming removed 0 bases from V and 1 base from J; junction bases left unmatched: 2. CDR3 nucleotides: TGTGCCAGCAGCTTGGGGACAGGGGCTTCTGGGGCCAACGTCCTGACTTTC. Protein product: CASSLGTGASGANVLTF.

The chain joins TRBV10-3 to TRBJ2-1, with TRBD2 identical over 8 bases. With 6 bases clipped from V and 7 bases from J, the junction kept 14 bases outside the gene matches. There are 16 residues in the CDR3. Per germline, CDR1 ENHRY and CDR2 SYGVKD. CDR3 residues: CAISRSIVAGSNEQFF. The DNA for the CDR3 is TGTGCCATCAGCAGGAGCATAGTAGCGGGGAGTAATGAGCAGTTCTTC.

The CDR3 here is CASSVGGGAYNEQFF. CDR3 bases: TGTGCCAGCAGCGTCGGCGGGGGGGCCTACAATGAGCAGTTCTTC. This chain joins TRBV9 and TRBJ2-1; 9 bases agree with TRBD2. The CDR3 has 15 amino acids. CDR1 is SGDLS and CDR2 is YYNGEE in the germline V gene. Losses at the gene ends were 2 bases for V and 2 bases for J; bases not matched to a gene: 2. Complete variable domain (other parts from reference TRBV9 and TRBJ2-1): DSGVTQTPKHLITATGQRVTLRCSPRSGDLSVYWYQQSLDQGLQFLIQYYNGEERAKGNILERFSAQQFPDLHSELNLSSLELGDSALYFCASSVGGGAYNEQFFGPGTRLTVL.

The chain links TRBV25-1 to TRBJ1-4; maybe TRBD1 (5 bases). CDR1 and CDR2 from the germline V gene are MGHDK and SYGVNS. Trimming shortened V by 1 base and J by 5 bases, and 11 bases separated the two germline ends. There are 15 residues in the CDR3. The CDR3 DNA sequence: TGTGCCAGCAGTGAATTTGAGGGACTGAATGAAAAACTGTTTTTT. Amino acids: CASSEFEGLNEKLFF. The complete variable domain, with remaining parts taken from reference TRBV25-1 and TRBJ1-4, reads EADIYQTPRYLVIGTGKKITLECSQTMGHDKMYWYQQDPGMELHLIHYSYGVNSTEKGDLSSESTVSRIRTEHFPLTLESARPSHTSQYLCASSEFEGLNEKLFFGSGTQLSVL.

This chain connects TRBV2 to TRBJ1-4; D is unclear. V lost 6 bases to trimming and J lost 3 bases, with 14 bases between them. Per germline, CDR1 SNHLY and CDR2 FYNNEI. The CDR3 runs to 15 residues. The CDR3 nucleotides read TGTGCCAGCAGCCCCCGGTTGGGAGCTAATGAAAAACTGTTTTTT. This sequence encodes CASSPRLGANEKLFF.

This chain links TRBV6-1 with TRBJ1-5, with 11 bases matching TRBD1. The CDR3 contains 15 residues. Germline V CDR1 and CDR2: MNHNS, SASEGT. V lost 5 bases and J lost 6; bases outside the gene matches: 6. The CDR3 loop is CASSNGQGASQPQHF. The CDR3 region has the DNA TGTGCCAGCAGTAATGGACAGGGGGCTAGTCAGCCCCAGCATTTT.